The text below deals with one T cell receptor (beta chain). The antigen is not known. The protocol was immunoSEQ multiplex PCR, while the TCRdb copy is restricted to in-frame clones and leaves out a portion. The data show more than 40,000 clones, about 79% seen once. The sort gate was single viable CD3+CD4+CD8-CD45RO+ cells for memory CD4+ T cells. This sample was taken from a study of memory CD4+ T cells and cytomegalovirus serostatus. The study, taken as a whole, reports: Of 164 reported CMV TCRbeta sequences, 55 to 80 were found in memory CD4+ repertoires.

CDR1 SGHAT and CDR2 FQNNGV come from the germline V gene. Trimming cost V 7 bases and J 5 bases, with 14 bases left between them. There are 14 residues in the CDR3. The TCR comes from an adult in good health and CMV-seronegative. The sample comprised memory CD4+ T cells from blood. V and J are TRBV11-2 and TRBJ1-4, with D tentatively TRBD1 (6 bases). In DNA form, the CDR3 reads TGTGCCAGCAAGGGGGTCAAGAACAATGAAAAACTGTTTTTT. Translated, it gives CASKGVKNNEKLFF.